This section outlines one TCR beta chain sequence together with its context. TCRdb keeps only in-frame clones here, not all; method: immunoSEQ multiplex PCR. The sample includes some 31,000 clones, 91% seen only once; the top ten take about 3.8%. Germline V gene data show CDR1 as SGHKS and CDR2 as YYEKEE (reference sequence). V dropped 4 bases and J dropped 2; count of bases not matched to a gene: 7. The CDR3 totals 15 residues. These data come from a study of T cell changes during pregnancy in multiple sclerosis. The V and J genes are TRBV5-5 and TRBJ2-7; 9 positions match TRBD1. The sample was CD8+ T cells from peripheral blood mononuclear cells, taken in the second trimester of pregnancy. The sequence derives from a female donor in good health, enrolled as a control in a pregnancy study. The DNA of the CDR3 is TGTGCCAGCAGCCCCGGACAGGGGATAACCTACGAGCAGTACTTC. Translating it yields CASSPGQGITYEQYF.